This T cell receptor (beta chain) is drawn from a study of chemoradiotherapy in HPV16-positive cancers. Repeated repertoire sampling spanned the course of chemoradiotherapy. TCRdb keeps only in-frame clones here, not all; method: immunoSEQ multiplex PCR. Among roughly 12,000 clones, around 84% were seen once, and the ten largest hold roughly 6.1%. CDR1 and CDR2 (germline): SGDLS, YYNGEE. The CDR3 is made up of 14 amino acids. V was pared by 2 bases and J by 3 bases, with 9 bases between. This TCR was recovered from a human donor with HPV-associated anogenital cancer. The input for sequencing was blood, taken from a patient who underwent chemoradiotherapy. This chain joins TRBV9 and TRBJ1-5, with unresolved D. CDR3: CASSVGTTNQPQHF. DNA of the CDR3: TGTGCCAGCAGCGTCGGAACTACCAATCAGCCCCAGCATTTT.